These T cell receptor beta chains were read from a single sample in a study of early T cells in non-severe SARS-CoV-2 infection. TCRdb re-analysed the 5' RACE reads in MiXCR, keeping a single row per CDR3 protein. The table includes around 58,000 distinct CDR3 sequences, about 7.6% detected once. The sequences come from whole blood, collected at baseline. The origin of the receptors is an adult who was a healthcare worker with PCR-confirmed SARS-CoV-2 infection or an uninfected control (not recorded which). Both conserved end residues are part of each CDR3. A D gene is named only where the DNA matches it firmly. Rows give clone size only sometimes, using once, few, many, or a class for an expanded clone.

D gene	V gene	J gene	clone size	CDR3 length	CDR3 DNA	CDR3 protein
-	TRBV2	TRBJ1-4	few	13	TGTGCCAGCAGTGTTCGGGGAAGAGAAAAACTGTTTTTT	CASSVRGREKLFF
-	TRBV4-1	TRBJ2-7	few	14	TGCGCCAGCAGCCAAGATCGGACAGTCTACGAGCAGTACTTC	CASSQDRTVYEQYF
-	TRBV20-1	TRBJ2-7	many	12	TGCAGTGCGGGTGGTAGCTTAAAGGGGCAGTACTTC	CSAGGSLKGQYF
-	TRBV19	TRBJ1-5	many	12	TGTGCCAGTAGTATAGATCGAAAGCCCCAGCATTTT	CASSIDRKPQHF
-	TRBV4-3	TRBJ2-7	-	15	TGCGCCAGCAGCCAATTCAGACAGGCGTTCTACGAGCAGTACTTC	CASSQFRQAFYEQYF
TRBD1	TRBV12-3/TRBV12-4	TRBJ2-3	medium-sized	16	TGTGCCAGCAGTTTAGAGGACAGGGTGTTTACAGATACGCAGTATTTT	CASSLEDRVFTDTQYF
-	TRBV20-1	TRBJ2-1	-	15	TGCAGTGCTGGAATTCCGGGACGGAACTACAATGAGCAGTTCTTC	CSAGIPGRNYNEQFF
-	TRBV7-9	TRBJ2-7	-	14	TGTGCCAGCAGCCCGACCGGGGACCCCTACGAGCAGTACTTC	CASSPTGDPYEQYF
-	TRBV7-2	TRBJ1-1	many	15	TGTGCCAGCAGCGGGGGTGCAGGGCGTGTCACTGAAGCTTTCTTT	CASSGGAGRVTEAFF
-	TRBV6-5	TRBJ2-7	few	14	TGTGCCAGCGGCCAGGGTCGACACCCCTACGAGCAGTACTTC	CASGQGRHPYEQYF
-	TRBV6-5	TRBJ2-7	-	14	TGTGCCAGCAGTTACGACCCGACGGCCTACGAGCAGTACTTC	CASSYDPTAYEQYF
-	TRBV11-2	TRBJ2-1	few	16	TGTGCCAGCACCCAGGGGGACGGCGGGGGTACAAATGAGCAGTTCTTC	CASTQGDGGGTNEQFF
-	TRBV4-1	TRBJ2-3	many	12	TGCGCCAGCAGCCAGAGATCTGGCACGCAGTATTTT	CASSQRSGTQYF
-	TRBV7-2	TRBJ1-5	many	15	TGTGCCAGCAGCTTAGCTGGGTCGGCCAATCAGCCCCAGCATTTT	CASSLAGSANQPQHF
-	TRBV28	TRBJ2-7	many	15	TGTGCCAGCAGTTTAGGTGGGGGCCGCGGGGTCGAGCAGTACTTC	CASSLGGGRGVEQYF
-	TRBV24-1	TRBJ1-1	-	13	TGTGCCACCAGTGAGCCAGGACGGCCGCAAGCTTTCTTT	CATSEPGRPQAFF
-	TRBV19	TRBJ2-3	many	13	TGTGCCAGCGGCGGGACAACACAAGATACGCAGTATTTT	CASGGTTQDTQYF
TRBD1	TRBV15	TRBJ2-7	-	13	TGTGCCACCAGCACCGACAGGGGCTACGAGCAGTACTTC	CATSTDRGYEQYF
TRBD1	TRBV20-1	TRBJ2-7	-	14	TGCAGTGCTGGGGGTGGGACAGGCGGAGGCGAGCAGTACTTC	CSAGGGTGGGEQYF
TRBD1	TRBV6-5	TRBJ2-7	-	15	TGTGCCAGCAGATCAGCGACAGGGGGTGCTTACGAGCAGTACTTC	CASRSATGGAYEQYF
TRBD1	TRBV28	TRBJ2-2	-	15	TGTGCCAGCAGCTCGGACAGGCGACCTTTTGGGGAGCTGTTTTTT	CASSSDRRPFGELFF
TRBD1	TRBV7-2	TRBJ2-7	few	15	TGTGCCAGCAGCTTATCGTGGCAGGGGGCGGGAGAGCAGTACTTC	CASSLSWQGAGEQYF
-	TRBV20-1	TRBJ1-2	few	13	TGCAGTGCTAGATTAGACAGGAAGTATGGCTACACCTTC	CSARLDRKYGYTF
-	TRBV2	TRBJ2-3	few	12	TGTGCCAGCAGTCCTGCTGCAGATACGCAGTATTTT	CASSPAADTQYF
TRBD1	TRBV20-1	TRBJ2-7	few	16	TGCAGTGCTAGAGATTTAGGGGACAGAGTTTACTACGAGCAGTACTTC	CSARDLGDRVYYEQYF
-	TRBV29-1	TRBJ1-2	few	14	TGCAGCGCCAAAACCGGGTATCATAACTATGGCTACACCTTC	CSAKTGYHNYGYTF
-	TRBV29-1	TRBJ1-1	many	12	TGCAGCGTTGTTATTCCGAACACTGAAGCTTTCTTT	CSVVIPNTEAFF
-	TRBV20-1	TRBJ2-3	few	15	TGCAGTGCTAGAGGTCCAGGGTCGGGCACAGATACGCAGTATTTT	CSARGPGSGTDTQYF
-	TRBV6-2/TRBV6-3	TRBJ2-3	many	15	TGTGCCAGCAGTTACCTAGGACTCAGCACAGATACGCAGTATTTT	CASSYLGLSTDTQYF
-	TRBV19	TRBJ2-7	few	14	TGTGCCAGCAGTCTAGCGTCCCCTTCCTACGAGCAGTACTTC	CASSLASPSYEQYF
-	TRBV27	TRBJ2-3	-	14	TGTGCCAGCAGTTTACGGGGGAGCCTAGACACGCAGTATTTT	CASSLRGSLDTQYF
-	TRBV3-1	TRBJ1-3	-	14	TGTGCCAGCAGCGTGGGTCCCTCTGGAAACACCATATATTTT	CASSVGPSGNTIYF
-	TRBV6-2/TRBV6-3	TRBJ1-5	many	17	TGTGCCAGCAGTTACCCTAATGAGGGACAAGAAATCAGCCCCCAGCATTTT	CASSYPNEGQEISPQHF
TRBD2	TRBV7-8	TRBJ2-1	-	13	TGTGCCAGCGGACTAGTCGGTGGTAATGAGCAGTTCTTC	CASGLVGGNEQFF
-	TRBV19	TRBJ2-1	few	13	TGTGCCAGTAGTATTCAGACTGTCGGTGAGCAGTTCTTC	CASSIQTVGEQFF
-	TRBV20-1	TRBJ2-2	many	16	TGCAGTGCTAGAGAGTCCGTACGGGGAGACACCGGGGAGCTGTTTTTT	CSARESVRGDTGELFF
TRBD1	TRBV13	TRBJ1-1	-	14	TGTGCCAGCAGCGCGGGACAGATAAACACTGAAGCTTTCTTT	CASSAGQINTEAFF
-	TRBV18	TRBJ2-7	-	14	TGTGCCAGCTCATCGTGGAGGGACGCGGACGTTCAGTACTTC	CASSSWRDADVQYF
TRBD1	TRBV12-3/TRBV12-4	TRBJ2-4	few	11	TGTGCCAGCAGCCGGGACAGGGTTCAGTACTTC	CASSRDRVQYF
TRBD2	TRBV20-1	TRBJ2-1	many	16	TGCAGTGCTACACGACTAGCGGGAGTTAGATACAATGAGCAGTTCTTC	CSATRLAGVRYNEQFF
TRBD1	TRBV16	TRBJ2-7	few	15	TGTGCCAGCAGCCTTCCACGACAGGGTGGGTACGAGCAGTACTTC	CASSLPRQGGYEQYF